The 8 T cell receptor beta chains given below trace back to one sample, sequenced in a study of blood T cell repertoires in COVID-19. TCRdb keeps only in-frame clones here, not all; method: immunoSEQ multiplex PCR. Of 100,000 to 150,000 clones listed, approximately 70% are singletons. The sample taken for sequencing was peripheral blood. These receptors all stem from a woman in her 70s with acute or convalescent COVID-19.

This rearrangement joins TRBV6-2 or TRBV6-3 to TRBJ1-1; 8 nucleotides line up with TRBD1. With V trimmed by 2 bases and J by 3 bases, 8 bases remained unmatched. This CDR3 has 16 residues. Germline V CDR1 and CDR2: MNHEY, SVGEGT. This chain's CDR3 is CASSYLVGQGDTEAFF. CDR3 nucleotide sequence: TGTGCCAGCAGTTACCTAGTCGGACAGGGAGACACTGAAGCTTTCTTT.

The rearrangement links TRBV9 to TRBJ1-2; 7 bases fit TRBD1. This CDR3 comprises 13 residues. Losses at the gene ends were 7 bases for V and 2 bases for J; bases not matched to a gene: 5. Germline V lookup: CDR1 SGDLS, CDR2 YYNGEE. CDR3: CASSGQRNYGYTF. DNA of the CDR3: TGTGCCAGCTCGGGACAGAGAAACTATGGCTACACCTTC.

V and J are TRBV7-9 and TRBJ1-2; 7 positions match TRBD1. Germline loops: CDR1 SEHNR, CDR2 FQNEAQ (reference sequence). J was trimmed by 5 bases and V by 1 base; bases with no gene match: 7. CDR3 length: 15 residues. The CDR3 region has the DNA TGTGCCAGCAGCTTAGTCGTGGCCAGGGGGTATGGCTACACCTTC. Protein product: CASSLVVARGYGYTF. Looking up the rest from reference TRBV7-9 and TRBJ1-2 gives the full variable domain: DTGVSQNPRHKITKRGQNVTFRCDPISEHNRLYWYRQTLGQGPEFLTYFQNEAQLEKSRLLSDRFSAERPKGSFSTLEIQRTEQGDSAMYLCASSLVVARGYGYTFGSGTRLTVV.

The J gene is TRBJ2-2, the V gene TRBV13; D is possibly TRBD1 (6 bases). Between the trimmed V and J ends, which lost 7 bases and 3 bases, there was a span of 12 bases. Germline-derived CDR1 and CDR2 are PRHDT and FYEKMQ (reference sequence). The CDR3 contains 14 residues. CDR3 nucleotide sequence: TGTGCCAGCACCGGGGCAGGGGACACCGGGGAGCTGTTTTTT. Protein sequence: CASTGAGDTGELFF.

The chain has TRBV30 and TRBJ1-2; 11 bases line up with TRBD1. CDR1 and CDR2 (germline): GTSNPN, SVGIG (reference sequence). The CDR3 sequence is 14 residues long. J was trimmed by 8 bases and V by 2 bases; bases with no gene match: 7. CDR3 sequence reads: CAWSTDRGLRGYTF. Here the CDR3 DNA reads TGTGCCTGGAGTACGGACAGGGGGCTGAGGGGCTACACCTTC. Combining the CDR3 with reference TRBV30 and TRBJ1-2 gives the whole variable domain SQTIHQWPATLVQPVGSPLSLECTVEGTSNPNLYWYRQAAGRGLQLLFYSVGIGQISSEVPQNLSASRPQDRQFILSSKKLLLSDSGFYLCAWSTDRGLRGYTFGSGTRLTVV.

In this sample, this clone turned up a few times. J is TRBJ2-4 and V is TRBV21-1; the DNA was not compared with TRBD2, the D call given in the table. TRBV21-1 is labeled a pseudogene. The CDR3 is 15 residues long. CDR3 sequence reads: CASSRGGLAKNIQYF. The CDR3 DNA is TGTGCCAGCAGTCGGGGGGGCCTAGCCAAAAACATTCAGTACTTC.

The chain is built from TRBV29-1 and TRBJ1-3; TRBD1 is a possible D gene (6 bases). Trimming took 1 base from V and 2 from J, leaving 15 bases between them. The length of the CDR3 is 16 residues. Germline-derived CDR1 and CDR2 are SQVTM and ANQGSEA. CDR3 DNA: TGCAGCGTTGAAGCCCCCCGGGGGGCAACTGGAAACACCATATATTTT. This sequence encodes CSVEAPRGATGNTIYF.

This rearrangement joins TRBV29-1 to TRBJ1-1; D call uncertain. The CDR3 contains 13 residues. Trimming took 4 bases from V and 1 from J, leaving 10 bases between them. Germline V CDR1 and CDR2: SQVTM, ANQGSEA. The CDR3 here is CSVVPGSNTEAFF. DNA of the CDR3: TGCAGCGTTGTACCCGGGTCGAACACTGAAGCTTTCTTT.